These 19 T cell receptor beta chains came from one sample sequenced in a study of cytomegalovirus exposure and HLA in healthy donors. PCR primers comprised 60 Vbeta and 13 Jbeta primers. The method was immunoSEQ multiplex PCR; TCRdb's version includes in-frame clones alone and lacks a portion of them. The sample includes approximately 110,000 clones, more than 65% of them seen just once. Material: PBMCs. The receptor set was obtained from a man aged 40-49 years in good health and CMV-seropositive.

This clone was found a few times. The chain uses TRBV5-4 and TRBJ2-1; maybe TRBD2 (5 bases). This CDR3 has 13 residues. Deletions cut 0 bases from V and 10 bases from J, with 11 bases between. Germline-derived CDR1 and CDR2 are SGHNT and YYREEE (reference sequence). CDR3 in DNA: TGTGCCAGCAGCTTGGCCCGCAGCGGCGAGCAGTTCTTC. This encodes CASSLARSGEQFF.

The chain joins TRBV28 to TRBJ2-7; possibly TRBD2 for D (5 bases). Deletions cut 4 bases from V and 2 bases from J, with 12 bases between. The CDR3 totals 14 residues. Germline lookup yields CDR1 MDHEN and CDR2 SYDVKM. The chain's CDR3 is CASSSLRGTYEQYF. Here the CDR3 DNA reads TGTGCCAGCAGTTCGTTACGGGGTACCTACGAGCAGTACTTC. Looking up the rest from reference TRBV28 and TRBJ2-7 gives the full variable domain: DVKVTQSSRYLVKRTGEKVFLECVQDMDHENMFWYRQDPGLGLRLIYFSYDVKMKEKGDIPEGYSVSREKKERFSLILESASTNQTSMYLCASSSLRGTYEQYFGPGTRLTVT.

This sequence joins TRBV18 and TRBJ1-1; perhaps TRBD1 as D (6 bases). V gave up 3 bases and J gave up 0 bases, with 11 bases separating them. Looked up from germline, CDR1 is KGHSH and CDR2 is LQKENI. The CDR3 totals 15 residues. Here the CDR3 DNA reads TGTGCCAGCTCACCGGTTGACAGGCTGAACACTGAAGCTTTCTTT. Its translation is CASSPVDRLNTEAFF.

This chain links TRBV7-8 with TRBJ2-7; the D gene is possibly TRBD1 (6 bases). Germline CDR1 SGHVS, CDR2 FQNEAQ. This CDR3 comprises 15 residues. Between the trimmed V and J ends, which lost 2 bases and 1 base, there was a span of 12 bases. The CDR3 is CASSLQQGPSYEQYF. CDR3 coding DNA: TGTGCCAGCAGCTTACAACAGGGCCCGTCCTACGAGCAGTACTTC.

This chain joins TRBV9 and TRBJ2-1; D gene uncertain. V lost 0 bases to trimming and J lost 6 bases, with 13 bases between them. Germline V CDR1 and CDR2: SGDLS, YYNGEE. This CDR3 has 15 residues. CDR3 DNA: TGTGCCAGCAGCGTAGATGGAGTTAGCTCCAATGAGCAGTTCTTC. Its protein product is CASSVDGVSSNEQFF.

CDR3 coding DNA: TGTGCCAGCAGCCAAGGGGGCATGAGCAATCAGCCCCAGCATTTT. Its translation is CASSQGGMSNQPQHF. This chain links TRBV14 with TRBJ1-5; possible D gene TRBD1, 5 bases. The CDR3 runs to 15 residues. Trimming removed 1 base at V and 1 base at J, with 8 bases between. Germline lookup yields CDR1 SGHDN and CDR2 FVKESK.

To note about this clone: This specimen includes other DNA sequences encoding the same CDR3. V gene TRBV7-2 combines with J gene TRBJ1-3; possible D gene TRBD1, 5 bases. The CDR3 has 15 amino acids. The V end was cut by 5 bases, the J end by 0 bases, with 11 bases between. CDR1 and CDR2 from the germline V gene are SGHTA and FQGNSA. CDR3 in amino acids: CASSAGLSSGNTIYF. The DNA of the CDR3 is TGTGCCAGCAGCGCGGGACTTAGCTCTGGAAACACCATATATTTT.

This clone was seen a few times. The chain links TRBV4-1 to TRBJ2-7; 8 bases match TRBD1. Germline loops: CDR1 MGHRA, CDR2 YSYEKL. Trimming at V came to 2 bases and at J to 7 bases, leaving 10 bases not matched to a gene. The CDR3 sequence is 15 residues long. The CDR3 coding sequence is TGCGCCAGCAGCCAACCCCGGACAGGGACGAGAGAGCAGTACTTC. Its protein is CASSQPRTGTREQYF.

This sequence joins TRBV5-4 and TRBJ1-2; D not certain. Germline loops: CDR1 SGHNT, CDR2 YYREEE (reference sequence). The CDR3 extends over 14 amino acids. With 0 bases removed from V and 10 bases from J, the gap between germline ends came to 16 bases. In DNA, the CDR3 is TGTGCCAGCAGCTTGGTCTCGGGGATTAGGGACTACACCTTC. The encoded protein is CASSLVSGIRDYTF.

The rearrangement joins TRBV30 to TRBJ1-1; TRBD1 matches 7 bases. The CDR3 runs 14 residues. After removal of 2 bases from V and 1 base from J, the junction contained 4 bases not matched to a gene. CDR1 and CDR2 from the germline V gene are GTSNPN and SVGIG (reference sequence). The CDR3 DNA reads TGTGCCTGGAGTCGCGGGACAGCGAACACTGAAGCTTTCTTT. Its protein product is CAWSRGTANTEAFF.

V is TRBV6-5 and J is TRBJ2-2; 8 bases align to TRBD2. Germline CDR1 MNHEY, CDR2 SVGAGI. The length of the CDR3 is 14 residues. The trim removed 6 bases at V and 5 bases at J, leaving 5 bases unmatched. CDR3 in DNA: TGTGCCAGCAGGCGACTAGCGAGTACCGGGGAGCTGTTTTTT. Translating it yields CASRRLASTGELFF.

This clone was seen once. The gene calls are TRBV7-2 and TRBJ2-1; D is unresolved. The CDR3 contains 14 residues. Trimming removed 0 bases from V and 9 bases from J, with 12 bases in between. Germline assignment: CDR1 SGHTA and CDR2 FQGNSA. CDR3 sequence: CASSLALASSEQFF. The CDR3 region has the DNA TGTGCCAGCAGCTTAGCCTTAGCATCCAGTGAGCAGTTCTTC.

The chain combines TRBV6-6 with TRBJ1-2; 12 positions agree with TRBD1. This CDR3 comprises 15 residues. Germline V gives CDR1 MNHNY, CDR2 SVGAGI (reference sequence). Trimming took 7 bases from V and 4 from J; bases not matched to a gene: 7. The CDR3 is CASIPGTGGSYGYTF. The CDR3 bases are TGTGCCAGCATCCCCGGGACAGGGGGCTCCTATGGCTACACCTTC.

The chain employs TRBV11-3 and TRBJ2-5; 16 bases map to TRBD2. In germline, CDR1 is SGHNT, CDR2 YENEEA. This CDR3 is 18 amino acids long. The junction had 11 bases not matched to a gene; V was cut back by 5 bases and J by 5 bases. Here the CDR3 DNA reads TGTGCCAGCAGCCCTCCGGGACTAGCGGGAGGGCCCTTGGAGACCCAGTACTTC. Its translation is CASSPPGLAGGPLETQYF.

This chain joins TRBV19 and TRBJ2-2, with TRBD2 matching 8 bases. This CDR3 spans 22 amino acids. V dropped 7 bases and J dropped 3; count of bases not matched to a gene: 28. The germline gives CDR1 LNHDA, CDR2 SQIVND (reference sequence). The CDR3: CASTLLRGVSVRLAPDTGELFF. CDR3 DNA: TGTGCCAGTACCCTCTTGCGGGGGGTGTCCGTTAGACTAGCGCCTGACACCGGGGAGCTGTTTTTT.

The chain is built from TRBV7-2 and TRBJ1-1, with a possible D match to TRBD1 (6 bases). The germline V gene has CDR1 SGHTA and CDR2 FQGNSA. The CDR3 loop spans 13 amino acids. V was shortened by 1 base and J by 4 bases, with 7 bases between the two germline ends. This chain's CDR3 is CASSLGGGTEAFF. CDR3 bases: TGTGCCAGCAGCTTAGGAGGGGGCACTGAAGCTTTCTTT.

This clone ranks as medium-sized. V gene TRBV4-3 combines with J gene TRBJ1-2, with 9 positions matching TRBD1. Germline V lookup: CDR1 LGHNA, CDR2 YSLEER. There are 14 residues in the CDR3. With 1 base clipped from V and 6 bases from J, the junction kept 3 bases outside the gene matches. Written as DNA, the CDR3 is TGCGCCAGCAGCCAAGGACAGGGGGTTAATGGCTACACCTTC. Amino acids: CASSQGQGVNGYTF.

The gene calls are TRBV9 and TRBJ2-3; D may be TRBD2 (7 bases). Trimming shortened V by 4 bases and J by 7 bases, and 22 bases separated the two germline ends. Germline V gene data show CDR1 as SGDLS and CDR2 as YYNGEE. The CDR3 sequence is 16 residues long. The CDR3 reads CASSSTGGRGTYTQYF. The CDR3 DNA follows: TGTGCCAGCAGCTCCACCGGGGGGCGGGGGACGTATACGCAGTATTTT.

The CDR3 DNA is TGTGCCAGCAGCCCCCGGGTGGTCGACAGGGGCAATCAGCCCCAGCATTTT. Translating gives CASSPRVVDRGNQPQHF. The chain links TRBV7-6 to TRBJ1-5; TRBD1 aligns across 7 bases. With V trimmed by 5 bases and J by 2 bases, 12 bases remained unmatched. The CDR3 is made up of 17 amino acids. Per the germline V gene, CDR1 is SGHVS and CDR2 is FNYEAQ.